These T cell receptor beta chains were read from a single sample in a study of blood T cells in healthy people across ages. Via MiXCR, TCRdb re-called the 5' RACE reads, giving one row per CDR3 protein. Among around 1,700,000 distinct CDR3 sequences listed, 28% were seen once. Sequenced input: blood. The receptors stem from a woman aged 25 to 39 in good health. The CDR3 runs from the conserved cysteine through the conserved F or W. The D gene is left open where the match is weak. A clone size is listed for some rows: how often the clone was seen (once, few, many), or a class if it is expanded.

size | length | D | J | V | CDR3 | DNA
few | 15 | TRBD2 | TRBJ2-7 | TRBV14 | CASNMGLAGPHEQYF | TGTGCCAGCAATATGGGACTAGCGGGACCCCACGAGCAGTACTTC
many | 11 | TRBD1 | TRBJ2-5 | TRBV5-6 | CASSSGDSQYF | TGTGCCAGCAGCTCAGGGGACAGTCAGTACTTC
- | 13 | - | TRBJ2-1 | TRBV7-6 | CVSSLGTGNEQFF | TGTGTCAGCAGCTTAGGCACCGGGAATGAGCAGTTCTTC
once | 12 | - | TRBJ2-3 | TRBV12-3/TRBV12-4 | CASSWGAYAQYF | TGTGCCAGCAGTTGGGGCGCATATGCGCAGTATTTT
- | 15 | TRBD1 | TRBJ2-7 | TRBV4-2 | CAGSREQGVLDEQYF | TGTGCCGGCAGCCGGGAACAGGGGGTATTGGACGAGCAGTACTTC
few | 14 | - | TRBJ2-7 | TRBV20-1 | CSATGLSTSYEQYF | TGCAGTGCTACCGGACTATCGACCTCCTACGAGCAGTACTTC
- | 13 | - | TRBJ1-1 | TRBV28 | CASSSLTYTEAFF | TGTGCCAGCAGTTCTCTAACATACACTGAAGCTTTCTTT
- | 16 | TRBD1 | TRBJ1-3 | TRBV5-1 | CASSLDATGAGNTIYF | TGCGCCAGCAGCTTGGACGCGACAGGGGCCGGAAACACCATATATTTT
few | 14 | TRBD1 | TRBJ1-2 | TRBV9 | CAGSPGQGNYGYTF | TGTGCCGGATCCCCGGGACAGGGGAACTATGGCTACACCTTC
few | 15 | TRBD2 | TRBJ2-3 | TRBV29-1 | CSAEGAGGSADTQYF | TGCAGCGCCGAAGGTGCGGGAGGGTCCGCAGATACGCAGTATTTT
many | 14 | TRBD1 | TRBJ2-3 | TRBV20-1 | CSAPTGGLTDTQYF | TGCAGTGCCCCGACAGGGGGGCTCACAGATACGCAGTATTTT
once | 13 | - | TRBJ1-1 | TRBV6-6 | CASIPPGGAEAFF | TGTGCCAGCATCCCCCCCGGAGGGGCTGAAGCTTTCTTT
many | 11 | - | TRBJ2-1 | TRBV24-1 | CATSDRDEQFF | TGTGCCACCAGTGATCGAGATGAGCAGTTCTTC
- | 14 | - | TRBJ1-1 | TRBV30 | CAWSVLRAVDEAFF | TGTGCCTGGAGTGTTCTTCGGGCGGTTGATGAAGCTTTCTTT
- | 15 | - | TRBJ2-5 | TRBV5-1 | CASSFIRARGETQYF | TGCGCCAGCAGCTTTATCCGGGCGAGGGGAGAGACCCAGTACTTC
few | 15 | - | TRBJ2-3 | TRBV9 | CASSSRPVSTDTQYF | TGTGCCAGCAGCTCGCGCCCAGTTAGCACAGATACGCAGTATTTT